This T cell receptor beta chain was recovered during a study of Ad26.COV2.S vaccination and SARS-CoV-2 variants. Points from the study as a whole: Placebo recipients and vaccine recipients were similar in non-spike TCR breadth.

The CDR3 consists of 11 residues. V was clipped by 4 bases and J by 9 bases, with 7 bases between them. Germline CDR1 and CDR2: LGHNA and YSLEER. The sample's treatment: some 20 received Ad26.COV2.S at low or high dose, single or two shots; roughly 5 received placebo; per-sample allocation not given. Material that was analyzed had been drawn on day 63 after the first vaccine or placebo injection. Of note for this clone: Its cognate antigen is unknown.

Using immunoSEQ multiplex PCR, the repertoire was profiled, and TCRdb retains in-frame clones only, with some absent. The data contain under 500,000 clones, 80% to 95% of them seen just once; the ten biggest clones take up around 1.8%. The source material was peripheral blood, sampled in a trial of Ad26.COV2.S vaccine versus placebo. This sequence originates from a person between 18 and 65 years old who received the Ad26.COV2.S COVID-19 vaccine or a placebo. The chain links TRBV4-3 to TRBJ2-1; D is unresolved. The CDR3 loop is CASSLGGEQFF. The CDR3 DNA reads as TGCGCCAGCAGCCTAGGCGGTGAGCAGTTCTTC.